The entry below gives a single T cell receptor beta chain sequence along with its context. The antigen is not known. The time point was: pre-treatment baseline. Repertoires were generated with immunoSEQ multiplex PCR, while TCRdb's copy carries only in-frame clones and drops some. Of around 10,000 clones listed, about four fifths were seen once; the top ten hold 12% to 15%. Losses at the gene ends were 8 bases for V and 4 bases for J; bases not matched to a gene: 8. The CDR3 loop spans 14 amino acids. Germline lookup yields CDR1 SGHTA and CDR2 FQGNSA. This entry comes from a study of blood T cell dynamics during melanoma immunotherapy. Overall study findings and caveats: Whether repertoire-driving clones were melanoma-specific could not be determined. Disease-control patients' PBMC repertoires became either more clonal or more diverse at W3.

The sequencing used blood, collected from a patient treated with checkpoint blockade. The rearrangement uses TRBV7-2 and TRBJ1-3; 7 bases map to TRBD1. This clonotype was sampled from a human donor with melanoma. CDR3: CASSTGVSGNTIYF. DNA of the CDR3: TGTGCCAGCTCCACAGGGGTATCGGGAAACACCATATATTTT.